The 28 T cell receptor beta chains presented below share a single source sample, sequenced in a study of shared clonotypes between healthy human individuals (dated by TCRdb to about 2020). Preparation of the library involved the immunoSEQ multiplex PCR assay. As stored in TCRdb, this immuneACCESS dataset retains in-frame rearrangements with V and J assigned. A fraction of the clones does not appear; measured against another copy, unresolved V genes explain less than half of the discrepancy, and the remainder lacks a known reason. The sample table contains 1,500,000 or so clones; only one count was recorded for 97% to 99% of them. The top ten clones comprise approximately 0.4% of the sample. Specimen: naive CD4+ T cells sorted from blood. According to the study, the label for this sample's cell subset or site signals: CD45RA+ positively selected. These receptors all stem from a man aged 25-45 years in good health.

The V call is TRBV5-1, the J call TRBJ1-5; no definite D call. The germline gives CDR1 SGHRS, CDR2 YFSETQ. V was cut by 1 base and J by 6 bases, with 8 bases left in between. The CDR3 length is 13 residues. This CDR3 is CASSLTRGQPQHF. As DNA, the CDR3 is TGCGCCAGCAGCTTGACGCGGGGTCAGCCCCAGCATTTT.

The V and J genes are TRBV6-5 and TRBJ1-2; 9 bases match TRBD1. J gave up 5 bases and V 0 bases, and 7 bases lay outside the gene matches. Germline-derived CDR1 and CDR2 are MNHEY and SVGAGI. This CDR3 has 16 amino acids. The CDR3 bases are TGTGCCAGCAGTTACTCGAGGGACAGGGTCGGGTATGGCTACACCTTC. Protein product: CASSYSRDRVGYGYTF.

CDR3 nucleotides: TGTGCCAGCAGCAGCCCCGCAGGGTATAGCAATCAGCCCCAGCATTTT. Residues: CASSSPAGYSNQPQHF. This chain connects TRBV7-8 to TRBJ1-5; a weak D match, TRBD1 (5 bases). V lost 5 bases and J lost 0, with 14 bases in between. The CDR3 contains 16 residues. CDR1 SGHVS and CDR2 FQNEAQ come from the germline V gene.

The gene calls are TRBV29-1 and TRBJ2-3, with D possibly being TRBD2 (5 bases). The CDR3 is 15 residues long. V dropped 2 bases and J dropped 5 bases, with 17 bases sitting between them. Germline V lookup: CDR1 SQVTM, CDR2 ANQGSEA. CDR3 loop: CSVERPPRVGDTQYF. The CDR3, as DNA: TGCAGCGTTGAAAGACCCCCGCGGGTTGGAGATACGCAGTATTTT.

CDR3 sequence reads: CASSLTFTDTQYF. The DNA for the CDR3 is TGTGCCAGCAGTTTAACCTTCACAGATACGCAGTATTTT. The chain combines TRBV2 with TRBJ2-3; no clear D gene. V was shortened by 5 bases and J by 2 bases, with 8 bases between the two germline ends. This CDR3 has 13 residues. In germline, CDR1 is SNHLY, CDR2 FYNNEI.

This rearrangement joins TRBV6-1 to TRBJ1-2, with TRBD1 identical over 9 bases. The CDR3 sequence is 15 residues long. With 1 base clipped from V and 4 bases from J, the junction kept 4 bases outside the gene matches. Germline V gene data show CDR1 as MNHNS and CDR2 as SASEGT. DNA for the CDR3: TGTGCCAGCAGTGAAGTAACAGGGGGCGTCTATGGCTACACCTTC. This encodes CASSEVTGGVYGYTF.

The gene calls are TRBV11-2 and TRBJ2-1; unclear D gene. Trimming took off 4 bases at V and 12 bases at J, with 13 bases between the two ends. The CDR3 is made up of 12 amino acids. From germline, CDR1 is SGHAT and CDR2 FQNNGV. The CDR3 DNA reads TGTGCCAGCAGCTCCGCGCGGTCTGGGCAGTTCTTC. Its translation is CASSSARSGQFF.

The chain recombines TRBV6-6 with TRBJ1-2; a possible D gene is TRBD1 (5 bases). Germline V CDR1 and CDR2: MNHNY, SVGAGI (reference sequence). The CDR3 loop spans 13 amino acids. V lost 6 bases, J lost 8 bases, and 16 bases lay in between. The CDR3 nucleotides read TGTGCCAGCAGGTTCGACAGAGGAGGCGGCTACACCTTC. As protein: CASRFDRGGGYTF.

This rearrangement joins TRBV2 to TRBJ2-1; TRBD2 agrees at 10 bases. The germline CDR1 and CDR2 sequences are SNHLY and FYNNEI. The V gene end was trimmed by 7 bases and the J gene end by 4 bases; junction bases not matched to a gene: 10. The CDR3 loop spans 16 amino acids. The CDR3 sequence: CASTAILAGLYNEQFF. The CDR3 DNA follows: TGTGCCAGCACCGCGATACTAGCGGGATTGTACAATGAGCAGTTCTTC.

The chain employs TRBV29-1 and TRBJ2-3; no reliable D call. The length of the CDR3 is 13 residues. Trimming pared 1 base from V and 0 bases from J, leaving 5 bases between. Germline assignment: CDR1 SQVTM and CDR2 ANQGSEA. Here the CDR3 DNA reads TGCAGCGTTGAAGTCAAGAGCACAGATACGCAGTATTTT. It encodes CSVEVKSTDTQYF.

V gene TRBV5-1 combines with J gene TRBJ2-2, with TRBD2 matching 11 bases. The germline CDR1 and CDR2 sequences are SGHRS and YFSETQ. This CDR3 contains 18 residues. With V trimmed by 4 bases and J by 0 bases, 8 bases remained unmatched. The CDR3 spells CASSPNIAGGANTGELFF. As DNA, the CDR3 is TGCGCCAGCAGCCCAAATATAGCGGGAGGGGCGAACACCGGGGAGCTGTTTTTT.

The chain links TRBV5-1 to TRBJ2-7; 12 bases are shared with TRBD2. Germline trimming cut 1 base from V and 4 bases from J; bases unmatched to any gene: 12. Germline CDR1 reads SGHRS; CDR2 reads YFSETQ. The CDR3 is 18 residues long. For the CDR3, the DNA is TGCGCCAGCAGCTTGTCCAACGAGACTAGCGGGAGCGTTTACGAGCAGTACTTC. Translation: CASSLSNETSGSVYEQYF.

This clone appeared a single time. The chain uses TRBV2 and TRBJ1-5; D is undetermined. V lost 7 bases to trimming and J lost 5 bases, with 12 bases between them. Germline V CDR1 and CDR2: SNHLY, FYNNEI. This CDR3 is 13 amino acids long. The CDR3 DNA reads TGTGCCAGCAATGACATTGGGGATCAGCCCCAGCATTTT. Translating it yields CASNDIGDQPQHF.

This sequence joins TRBV6-1 and TRBJ1-2; D call uncertain. Germline V lookup: CDR1 MNHNS, CDR2 SASEGT. The CDR3 is made up of 13 amino acids. V was shortened by 6 bases and J by 8 bases, with 16 bases between the two germline ends. The CDR3 DNA sequence: TGTGCCAGCAGAGTTAAGGGTGTAGAGGGCTACACCTTC. Residues: CASRVKGVEGYTF.

The rearrangement joins TRBV4-1 to TRBJ2-2; 8 bases are shared with TRBD1. The V segment lost 3 bases and the J segment 3 bases; nucleotides outside the gene matches: 12. The CDR3 extends over 18 amino acids. Germline loops: CDR1 MGHRA, CDR2 YSYEKL. This chain's CDR3 is CASSQGPPRGRDTGELFF. CDR3 DNA: TGCGCCAGCAGCCAGGGACCCCCCAGGGGGCGCGACACCGGGGAGCTGTTTTTT.

This chain links TRBV28 with TRBJ1-5, with a weak D call TRBD1 (5 bases). CDR1 is MDHEN, CDR2 SYDVKM, per germline. This CDR3 has 15 residues. V was pared by 6 bases and J by 9 bases, with 21 bases between. CDR3 amino acids: CASSQRPRDVRPQHF. The DNA of the CDR3 is TGTGCCAGCAGCCAACGTCCCAGGGATGTTAGGCCCCAGCATTTT.

Turning to this clone: This same CDR3 is encoded by further DNA sequences in the sample. The CDR3 spells CASSATSGANVLTF. The CDR3 nucleotides are TGCGCCAGCAGCGCCACGTCTGGGGCCAACGTCCTGACTTTC. The chain employs TRBV5-1 and TRBJ2-6; D not certain. V lost 4 bases and J lost 1, with 6 bases in between. The CDR3 covers 14 residues. Germline values: CDR1 SGHRS, CDR2 YFSETQ. Full variable domain (outside the CDR3, taken from reference TRBV5-1 and TRBJ2-6): KAGVTQTPRYLIKTRGQQVTLSCSPISGHRSVSWYQQTPGQGLQFLFEYFSETQRNKGNFPGRFSGRQFSNSRSEMNVSTLELGDSALYLCASSATSGANVLTFGAGSRLTVL.

V usage is TRBV11-2 and J usage is TRBJ2-6; 8 bases are a match to TRBD2. The junction had 7 bases not matched to a gene; V was cut back by 5 bases and J by 1 base. The CDR3 runs to 17 residues. Germline-derived CDR1 and CDR2 are SGHAT and FQNNGV. The CDR3 sequence is CASSPGTRGSGANVLTF. CDR3 in DNA: TGTGCCAGCAGCCCCGGGACTAGGGGATCTGGGGCCAACGTCCTGACTTTC.

The rearrangement links TRBV2 to TRBJ1-2, with a possible D match to TRBD1 (6 bases). V lost 3 bases to trimming and J lost 8 bases, with 19 bases between them. CDR3 size: 15 residues. In germline, CDR1 is SNHLY, CDR2 FYNNEI. The CDR3 reads CASSDSGAGLWGYTF. As DNA, the CDR3 is TGTGCCAGCAGTGATTCAGGGGCGGGACTATGGGGCTACACCTTC.

Concerning this clone: This specimen includes other DNA sequences encoding the same CDR3. The V and J genes are TRBV27 and TRBJ2-3; TRBD2 matches 14 bases. Germline V gene data show CDR1 as MNHEY and CDR2 as SMNVEV (reference sequence). V lost 5 bases and J lost 3; bases outside the gene matches: 4. There are 16 residues in the CDR3. The chain's CDR3 is CASSPRTSGRTDTQYF. CDR3 DNA: TGTGCCAGCAGTCCCCGGACTAGCGGGAGGACAGATACGCAGTATTTT.

The gene calls are TRBV27 and TRBJ2-7; 8 positions match TRBD2. Germline lookup yields CDR1 MNHEY and CDR2 SMNVEV (reference sequence). Trimming took 5 bases from V and 1 from J; bases not matched to a gene: 13. This CDR3 is built from 17 residues. The CDR3 protein is CASSPRGSGISSYEQYF. CDR3 bases: TGTGCCAGCAGTCCCCGGGGTAGCGGGATCTCTTCCTACGAGCAGTACTTC.

The J gene is TRBJ2-3, the V gene TRBV7-3; 12 positions agree with TRBD2. Germline CDR1 reads SGHTA; CDR2 reads FQGTGA. The V segment lost 3 bases and the J segment 4 bases; nucleotides outside the gene matches: 5. This CDR3 is 16 amino acids long. Here the CDR3 reads CASSLRPSGRADTQYF. CDR3 DNA sequence: TGTGCCAGCAGCTTGAGACCTAGCGGGAGGGCAGATACGCAGTATTTT.

The chain joins TRBV7-9 to TRBJ1-1; D unresolved. Germline V gene data show CDR1 as SEHNR and CDR2 as FQNEAQ (reference sequence). V lost 5 bases and J lost 7, with 8 bases in between. The CDR3 spans 11 residues. The CDR3 sequence is CASSPLIEAFF. Here the CDR3 DNA reads TGTGCCAGCAGCCCGCTAATTGAAGCTTTCTTT.

This chain joins TRBV7-9 and TRBJ2-3, with D perhaps matching TRBD1 (5 bases). This CDR3 comprises 17 residues. Between the trimmed V and J ends, which lost 0 bases and 2 bases, there was a span of 15 bases. CDR1 and CDR2 (germline): SEHNR, FQNEAQ (reference sequence). The CDR3 sequence: CASSLAVQVEHTDTQYF. CDR3 nucleotide sequence: TGTGCCAGCAGCTTAGCGGTACAGGTGGAACACACAGATACGCAGTATTTT.

The rearrangement links TRBV30 to TRBJ2-7; 14 nucleotides line up with TRBD2. CDR1 is GTSNPN, CDR2 SVGIG, per germline (reference sequence). V trimming: 4 bases; J trimming: 7 bases; junction bases outside the gene matches: 9. The CDR3 has 15 amino acids. CDR3 residues: CAWTRGLAGVGEQYF. The CDR3 DNA follows: TGTGCCTGGACCCGGGGACTAGCGGGAGTGGGGGAGCAGTACTTC.

Regarding this clone: The junction departs from germline at one end; a sequencing error may be responsible. The rearrangement uses TRBV5-6 and TRBJ1-2; unclear D gene. The CDR3 contains 14 residues. Per germline, CDR1 SGHDT and CDR2 YYEEEE. CDR3 in amino acids: CASSPGVLTFGWAF. The CDR3 coding sequence is TGTGCCAGCAGCCCTGGGGTACTCACGTTCGGTTGGGCCTTC.

This rearrangement joins TRBV11-1 to TRBJ2-7; no clear D gene. CDR1 SGHAT and CDR2 FQDESV come from the germline V gene (reference sequence). The CDR3 totals 16 residues. V was shortened by 1 base and J by 3 bases, with 16 bases between the two germline ends. CDR3 protein: CASSLEEFRPFYEQYF. The CDR3 DNA reads TGTGCCAGCAGCTTAGAGGAATTCAGGCCTTTCTACGAGCAGTACTTC. Supplemented by reference TRBV11-1 and TRBJ2-7, the full variable domain reads EAEVAQSPRYKITEKSQAVAFWCDPISGHATLYWYRQILGQGPELLVQFQDESVVDDSQLPKDRFSAERLKGVDSTLKIQPAELGDSAMYLCASSLEEFRPFYEQYFGPGTRLTVT.

J is TRBJ1-1 and V is TRBV5-1, with D possibly being TRBD1 (6 bases). Germline V gene data show CDR1 as SGHRS and CDR2 as YFSETQ. This CDR3 contains 13 residues. V was cut by 1 base and J by 5 bases, with 9 bases left in between. CDR3 coding DNA: TGCGCCAGCAGCTTGCAACAGGGAACTGAAGCTTTCTTT. This gives the protein CASSLQQGTEAFF.